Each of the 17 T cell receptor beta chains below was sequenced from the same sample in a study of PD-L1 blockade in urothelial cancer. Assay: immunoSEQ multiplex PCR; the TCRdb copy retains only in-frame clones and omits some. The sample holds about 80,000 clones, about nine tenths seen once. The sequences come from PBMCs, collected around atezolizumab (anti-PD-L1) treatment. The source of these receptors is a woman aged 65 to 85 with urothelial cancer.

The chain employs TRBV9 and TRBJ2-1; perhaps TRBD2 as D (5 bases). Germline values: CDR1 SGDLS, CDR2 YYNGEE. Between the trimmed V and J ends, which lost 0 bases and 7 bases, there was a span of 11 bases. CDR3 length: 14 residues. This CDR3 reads CASSVAQRDNEQFF. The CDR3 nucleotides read TGTGCCAGCAGCGTAGCTCAGAGGGATAATGAGCAGTTCTTC.

The CDR3 region is CASSVRAQGPGYEQYF. The CDR3 bases are TGTGCCAGCAGCGTTCGTGCTCAGGGCCCGGGCTACGAGCAGTACTTC. V is TRBV9 and J is TRBJ2-7, with a possible D match to TRBD1 (5 bases). Trimming cost V 2 bases and J 3 bases, with 18 bases left between them. The CDR3 contains 16 residues. The germline CDR1 and CDR2 sequences are SGDLS and YYNGEE. Combining the CDR3 with reference TRBV9 and TRBJ2-7 gives the whole variable domain DSGVTQTPKHLITATGQRVTLRCSPRSGDLSVYWYQQSLDQGLQFLIQYYNGEERAKGNILERFSAQQFPDLHSELNLSSLELGDSALYFCASSVRAQGPGYEQYFGPGTRLTVT.

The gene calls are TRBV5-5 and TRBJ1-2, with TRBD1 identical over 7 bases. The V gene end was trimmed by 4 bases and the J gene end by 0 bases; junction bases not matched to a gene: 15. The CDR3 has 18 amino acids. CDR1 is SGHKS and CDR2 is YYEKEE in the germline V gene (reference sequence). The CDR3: CASSIGLVYRGPNYGYTF. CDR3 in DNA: TGTGCCAGCAGCATTGGTCTGGTCTATAGGGGGCCTAACTATGGCTACACCTTC. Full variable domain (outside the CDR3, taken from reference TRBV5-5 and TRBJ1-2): DAGVTQSPTHLIKTRGQQVTLRCSPISGHKSVSWYQQVLGQGPQFIFQYYEKEERGRGNFPDRFSARQFPNYSSELNVNALLLGDSALYLCASSIGLVYRGPNYGYTFGSGTRLTVV.

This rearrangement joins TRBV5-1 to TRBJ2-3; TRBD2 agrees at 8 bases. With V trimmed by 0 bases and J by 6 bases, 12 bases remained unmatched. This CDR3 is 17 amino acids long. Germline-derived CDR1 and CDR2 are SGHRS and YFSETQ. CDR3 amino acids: CASSLALTSAGTDTQYF. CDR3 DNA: TGCGCCAGCAGCTTGGCCCTGACTAGCGCGGGGACTGATACGCAGTATTTT.

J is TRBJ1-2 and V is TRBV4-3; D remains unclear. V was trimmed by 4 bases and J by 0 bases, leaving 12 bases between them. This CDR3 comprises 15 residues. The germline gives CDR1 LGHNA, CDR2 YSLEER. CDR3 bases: TGCGCCAGCAGCCCATTGCGAGCATCTAACTATGGCTACACCTTC. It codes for CASSPLRASNYGYTF.

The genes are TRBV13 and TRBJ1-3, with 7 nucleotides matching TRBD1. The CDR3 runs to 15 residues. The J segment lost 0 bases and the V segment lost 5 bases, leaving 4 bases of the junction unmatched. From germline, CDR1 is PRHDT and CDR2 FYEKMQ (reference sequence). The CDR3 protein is CASSPGTDSGNTIYF. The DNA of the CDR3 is TGTGCCAGCAGCCCCGGGACAGACTCTGGAAACACCATATATTTT.

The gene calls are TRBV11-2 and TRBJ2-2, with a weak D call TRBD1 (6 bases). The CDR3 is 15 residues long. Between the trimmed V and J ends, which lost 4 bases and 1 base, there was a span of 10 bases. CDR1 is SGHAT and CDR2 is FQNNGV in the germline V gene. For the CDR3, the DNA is TGTGCCAGCAGCTCAGTACAGGGGAACACCGGGGAGCTGTTTTTT. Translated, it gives CASSSVQGNTGELFF.

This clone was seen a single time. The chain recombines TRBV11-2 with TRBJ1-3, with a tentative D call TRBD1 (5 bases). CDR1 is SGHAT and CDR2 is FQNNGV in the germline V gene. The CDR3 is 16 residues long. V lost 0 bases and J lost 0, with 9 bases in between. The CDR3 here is CASSLEGGFSGNTIYF. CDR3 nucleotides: TGTGCCAGCAGCTTAGAGGGGGGTTTCTCTGGAAACACCATATATTTT.

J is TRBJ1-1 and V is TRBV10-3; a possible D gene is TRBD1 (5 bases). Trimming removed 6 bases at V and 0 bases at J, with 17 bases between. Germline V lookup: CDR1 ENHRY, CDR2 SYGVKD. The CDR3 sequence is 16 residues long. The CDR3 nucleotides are TGTGCCATCAGCGGACCCGGGGGGAACATGAACACTGAAGCTTTCTTT. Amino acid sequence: CAISGPGGNMNTEAFF.

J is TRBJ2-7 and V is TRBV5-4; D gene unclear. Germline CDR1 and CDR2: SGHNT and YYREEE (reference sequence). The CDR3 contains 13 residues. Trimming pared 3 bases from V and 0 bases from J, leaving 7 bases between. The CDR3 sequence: CASSSLHSYEQYF. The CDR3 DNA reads TGTGCCAGCAGCTCCTTACACTCCTACGAGCAGTACTTC. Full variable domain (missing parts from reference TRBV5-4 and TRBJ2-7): ETGVTQSPTHLIKTRGQQVTLRCSSQSGHNTVSWYQQALGQGPQFIFQYYREEENGRGNFPPRFSGLQFPNYSSELNVNALELDDSALYLCASSSLHSYEQYFGPGTRLTVT.

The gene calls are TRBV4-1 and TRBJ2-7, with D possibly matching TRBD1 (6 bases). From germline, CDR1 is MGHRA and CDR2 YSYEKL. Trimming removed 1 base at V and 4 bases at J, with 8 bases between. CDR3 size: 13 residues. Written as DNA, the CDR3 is TGCGCCAGCAGCCAAGTGGGGGCATACGAGCAGTACTTC. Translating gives CASSQVGAYEQYF.

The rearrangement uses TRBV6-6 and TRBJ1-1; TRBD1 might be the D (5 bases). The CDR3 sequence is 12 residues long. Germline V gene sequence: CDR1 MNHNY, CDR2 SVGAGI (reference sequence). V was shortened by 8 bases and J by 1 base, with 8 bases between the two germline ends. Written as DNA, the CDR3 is TGTGCCAGCGGAAGGGGGAACACTGAAGCTTTCTTT. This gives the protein CASGRGNTEAFF.

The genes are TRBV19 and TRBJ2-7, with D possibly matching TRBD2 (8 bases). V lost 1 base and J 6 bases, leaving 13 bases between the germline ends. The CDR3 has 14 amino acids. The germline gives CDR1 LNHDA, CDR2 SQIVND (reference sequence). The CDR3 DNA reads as TGTGCCAGTAGTATAGCGGGAGGGGGCGGCGAGCAGTACTTC. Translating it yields CASSIAGGGGEQYF.

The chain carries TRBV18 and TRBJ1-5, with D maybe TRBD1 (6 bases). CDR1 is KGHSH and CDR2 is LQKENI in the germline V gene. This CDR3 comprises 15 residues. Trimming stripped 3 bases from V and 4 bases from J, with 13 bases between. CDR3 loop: CASSPEGGRNQPQHF. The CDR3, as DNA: TGTGCCAGCTCACCCGAGGGGGGGCGAAATCAGCCCCAGCATTTT.

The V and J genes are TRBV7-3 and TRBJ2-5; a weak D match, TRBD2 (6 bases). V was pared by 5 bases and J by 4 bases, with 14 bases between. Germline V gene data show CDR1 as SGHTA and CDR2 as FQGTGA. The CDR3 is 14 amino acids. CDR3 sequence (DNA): TGTGCCAGCAGCCCCAGTGGAGGGGTAGAGACCCAGTACTTC. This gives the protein CASSPSGGVETQYF.

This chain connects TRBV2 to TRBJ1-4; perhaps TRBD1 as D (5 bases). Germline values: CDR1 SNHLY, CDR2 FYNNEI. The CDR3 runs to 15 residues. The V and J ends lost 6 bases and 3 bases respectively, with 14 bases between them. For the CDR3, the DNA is TGTGCCAGCAGGCGGGGCCCAGGGCCTAATGAAAAACTGTTTTTT. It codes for CASRRGPGPNEKLFF.

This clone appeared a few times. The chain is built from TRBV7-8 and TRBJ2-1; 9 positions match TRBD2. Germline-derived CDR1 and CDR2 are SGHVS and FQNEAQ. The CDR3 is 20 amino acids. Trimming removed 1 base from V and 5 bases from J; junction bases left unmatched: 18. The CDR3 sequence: CASSLGGILPATSGDNEQFF. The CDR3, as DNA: TGTGCCAGCAGCTTAGGAGGTATATTACCGGCGACTAGCGGAGACAATGAGCAGTTCTTC.